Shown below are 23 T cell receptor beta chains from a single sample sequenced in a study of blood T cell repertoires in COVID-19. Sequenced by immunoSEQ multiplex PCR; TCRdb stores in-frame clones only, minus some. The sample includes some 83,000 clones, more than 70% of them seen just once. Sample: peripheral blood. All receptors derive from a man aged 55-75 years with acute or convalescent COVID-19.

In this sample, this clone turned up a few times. CDR3 nucleotide sequence: TGTGCCATCAGCGGGACAGGGGCTGAAGCTTTCTTT. Encoded protein: CAISGTGAEAFF. J is TRBJ1-1 and V is TRBV10-3, with TRBD1 identical over 10 bases. This CDR3 is built from 12 residues. V lost 6 bases, J lost 6 bases, and 1 base stayed unmatched. The germline V gene has CDR1 ENHRY and CDR2 SYGVKD.

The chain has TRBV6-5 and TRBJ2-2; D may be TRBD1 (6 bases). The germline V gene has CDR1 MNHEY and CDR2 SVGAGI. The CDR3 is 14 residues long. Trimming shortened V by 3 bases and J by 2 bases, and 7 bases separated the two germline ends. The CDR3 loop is CASSYGGNTGELFF. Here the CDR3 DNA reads TGTGCCAGCAGTTATGGGGGCAACACCGGGGAGCTGTTTTTT.

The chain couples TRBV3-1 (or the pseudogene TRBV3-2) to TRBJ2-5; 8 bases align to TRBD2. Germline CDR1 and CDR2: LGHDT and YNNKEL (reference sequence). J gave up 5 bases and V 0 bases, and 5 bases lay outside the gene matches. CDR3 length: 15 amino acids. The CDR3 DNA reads TGTGCCAGCAGCCAAGATGGACTAGCTGGGGAGACCCAGTACTTC. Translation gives CASSQDGLAGETQYF.

The CDR3 nucleotides read TGTGCCTGGAGCCCCCCGGTCTCCTCGAGGGCTGAAGCTTTCTTT. Residues: CAWSPPVSSRAEAFF. J is TRBJ1-1 and V is TRBV30, with D unresolved. This CDR3 is built from 15 residues. Germline V gene lookup returns CDR1 GTSNPN and CDR2 SVGIG (reference sequence). Deletions cut 3 bases from V and 6 bases from J, with 20 bases between.

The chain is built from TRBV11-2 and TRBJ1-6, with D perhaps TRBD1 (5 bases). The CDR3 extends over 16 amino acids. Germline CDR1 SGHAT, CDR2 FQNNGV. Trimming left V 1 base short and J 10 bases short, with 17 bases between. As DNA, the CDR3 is TGTGCCAGCAGCTTAGGCATGCCGGGGGTGAACTCACCCCTCCACTTT. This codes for CASSLGMPGVNSPLHF.

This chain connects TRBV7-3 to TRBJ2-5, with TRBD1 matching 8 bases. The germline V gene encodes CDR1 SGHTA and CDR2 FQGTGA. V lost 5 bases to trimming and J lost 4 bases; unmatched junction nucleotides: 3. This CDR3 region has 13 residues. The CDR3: CASSVDRGETQYF. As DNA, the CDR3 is TGTGCCAGCAGCGTCGACAGGGGAGAGACCCAGTACTTC.

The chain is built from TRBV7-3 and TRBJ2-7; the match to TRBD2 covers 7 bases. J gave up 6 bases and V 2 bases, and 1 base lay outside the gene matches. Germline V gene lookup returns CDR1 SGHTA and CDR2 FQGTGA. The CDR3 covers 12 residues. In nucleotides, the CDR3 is TGTGCCAGCAGCTTAGGGGAGGGCGAGCAGTACTTC. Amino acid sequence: CASSLGEGEQYF.

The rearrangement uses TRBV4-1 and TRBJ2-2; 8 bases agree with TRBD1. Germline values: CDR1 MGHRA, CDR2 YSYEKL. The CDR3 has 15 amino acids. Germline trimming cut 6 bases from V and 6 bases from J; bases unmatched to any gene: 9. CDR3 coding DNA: TGCGCCAGCAGGGAGCGACAGGGGATCGCCGGGGAGCTGTTTTTT. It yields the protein CASRERQGIAGELFF.

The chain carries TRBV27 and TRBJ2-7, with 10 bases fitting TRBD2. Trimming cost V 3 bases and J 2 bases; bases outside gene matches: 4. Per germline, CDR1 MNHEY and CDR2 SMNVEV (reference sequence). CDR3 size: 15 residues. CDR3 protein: CASSFKLAGPYEQYF. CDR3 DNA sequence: TGTGCCAGCAGTTTTAAACTAGCGGGGCCCTACGAGCAGTACTTC.

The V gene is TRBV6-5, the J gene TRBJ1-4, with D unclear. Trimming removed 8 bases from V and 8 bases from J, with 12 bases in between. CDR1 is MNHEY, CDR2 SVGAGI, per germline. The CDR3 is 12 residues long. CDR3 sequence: CASAAVWEKLFF. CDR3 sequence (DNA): TGTGCCAGCGCGGCGGTGTGGGAAAAACTGTTTTTT.

CDR3 DNA sequence: TGCGCCAGCAGCTTGGCGCAGGGGGCGGTTTCACCCCTCCACTTT. Protein sequence: CASSLAQGAVSPLHF. The rearrangement uses TRBV5-1 and TRBJ1-6, with TRBD1 identical over 8 bases. Germline CDR1 SGHRS, CDR2 YFSETQ. The CDR3 is made up of 15 amino acids. Losses at the gene ends were 0 bases for V and 9 bases for J; bases not matched to a gene: 5.

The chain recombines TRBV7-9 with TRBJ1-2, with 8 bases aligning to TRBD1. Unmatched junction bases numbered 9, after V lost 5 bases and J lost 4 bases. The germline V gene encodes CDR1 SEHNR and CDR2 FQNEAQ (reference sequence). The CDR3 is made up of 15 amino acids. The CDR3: CASSAPGTGGYGYTF. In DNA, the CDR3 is TGTGCCAGCAGCGCCCCCGGGACAGGAGGCTATGGCTACACCTTC.

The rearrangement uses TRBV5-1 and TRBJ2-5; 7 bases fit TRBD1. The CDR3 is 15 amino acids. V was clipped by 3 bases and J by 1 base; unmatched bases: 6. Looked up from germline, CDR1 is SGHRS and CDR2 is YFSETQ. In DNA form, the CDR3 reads TGCGCCAGCAGCTCGGGACAGCCGATCCAAGAGACCCAGTACTTC. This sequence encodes CASSSGQPIQETQYF.

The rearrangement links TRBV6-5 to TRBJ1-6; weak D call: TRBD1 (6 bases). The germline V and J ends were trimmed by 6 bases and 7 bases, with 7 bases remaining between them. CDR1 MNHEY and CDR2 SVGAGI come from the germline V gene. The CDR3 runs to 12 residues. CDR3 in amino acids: CASRQGNSPLHF. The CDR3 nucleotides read TGTGCCAGCAGACAGGGAAATTCACCCCTCCACTTT.

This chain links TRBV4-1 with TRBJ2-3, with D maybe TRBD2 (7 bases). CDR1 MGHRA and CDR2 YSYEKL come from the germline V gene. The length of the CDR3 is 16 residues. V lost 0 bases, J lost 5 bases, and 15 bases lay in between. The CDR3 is CASSQDMRGREDTQYF. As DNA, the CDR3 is TGCGCCAGCAGCCAAGATATGCGGGGGCGGGAAGATACGCAGTATTTT.

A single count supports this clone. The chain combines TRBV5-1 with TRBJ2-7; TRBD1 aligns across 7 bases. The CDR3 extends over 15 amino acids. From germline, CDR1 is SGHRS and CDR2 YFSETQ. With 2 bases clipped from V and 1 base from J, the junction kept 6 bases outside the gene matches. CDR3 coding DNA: TGCGCCAGCAGCTTTGCGCAGGGGGTTTCCTACGAGCAGTACTTC. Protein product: CASSFAQGVSYEQYF.

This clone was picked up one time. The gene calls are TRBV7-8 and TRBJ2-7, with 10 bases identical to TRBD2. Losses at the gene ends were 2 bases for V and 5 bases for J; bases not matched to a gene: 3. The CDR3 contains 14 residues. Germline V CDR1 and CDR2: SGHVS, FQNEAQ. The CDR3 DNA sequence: TGTGCCAGCAGCTTACTAGCGGGAGTCCACGAGCAGTACTTC. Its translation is CASSLLAGVHEQYF.

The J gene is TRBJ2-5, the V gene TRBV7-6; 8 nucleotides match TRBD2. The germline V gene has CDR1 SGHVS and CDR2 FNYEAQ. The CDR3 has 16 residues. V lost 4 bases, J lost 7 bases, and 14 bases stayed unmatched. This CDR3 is CASSSRTSRGGRTQYF. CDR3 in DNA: TGTGCCAGCAGCTCCCGGACTAGTCGGGGGGGCAGGACCCAGTACTTC.

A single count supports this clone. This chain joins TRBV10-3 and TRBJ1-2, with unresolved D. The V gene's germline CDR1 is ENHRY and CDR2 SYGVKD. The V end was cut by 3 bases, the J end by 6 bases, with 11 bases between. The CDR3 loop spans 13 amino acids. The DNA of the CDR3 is TGTGCCATCAGTGAATCTGGGGAGCATGGCTACACCTTC. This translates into CAISESGEHGYTF.

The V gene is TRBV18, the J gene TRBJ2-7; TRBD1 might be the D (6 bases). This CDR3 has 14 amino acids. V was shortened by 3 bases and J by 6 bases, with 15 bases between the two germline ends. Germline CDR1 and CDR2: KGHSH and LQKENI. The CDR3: CASSPSPGAGEQYF. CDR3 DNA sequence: TGTGCCAGCTCACCTTCCCCAGGGGCAGGCGAGCAGTACTTC.

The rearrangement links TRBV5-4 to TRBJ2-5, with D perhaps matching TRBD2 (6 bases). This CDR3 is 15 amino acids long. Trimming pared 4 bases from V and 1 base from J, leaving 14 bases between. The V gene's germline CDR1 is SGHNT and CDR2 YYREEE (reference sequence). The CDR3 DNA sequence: TGTGCCAGCAGCCCGGACCTCGGGGGCCAAGAGACCCAGTACTTC. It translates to CASSPDLGGQETQYF.

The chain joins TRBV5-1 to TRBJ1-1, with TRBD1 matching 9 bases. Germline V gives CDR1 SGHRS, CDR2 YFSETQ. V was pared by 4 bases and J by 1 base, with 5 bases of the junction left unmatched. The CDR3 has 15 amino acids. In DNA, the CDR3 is TGCGCCAGCAGCCCAGGGACAGGGAGGAACACTGAAGCTTTCTTT. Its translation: CASSPGTGRNTEAFF. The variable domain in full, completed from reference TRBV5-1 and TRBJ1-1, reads KAGVTQTPRYLIKTRGQQVTLSCSPISGHRSVSWYQQTPGQGLQFLFEYFSETQRNKGNFPGRFSGRQFSNSRSEMNVSTLELGDSALYLCASSPGTGRNTEAFFGQGTRLTVV.

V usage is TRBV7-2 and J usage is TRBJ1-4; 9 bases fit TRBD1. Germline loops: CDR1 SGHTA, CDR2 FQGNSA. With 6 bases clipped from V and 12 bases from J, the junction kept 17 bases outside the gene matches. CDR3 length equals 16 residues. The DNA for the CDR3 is TGTGCCAGCAGTTTGCAGCCGGGACAGGGCGGCCAAGAACTGTTTTTT. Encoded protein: CASSLQPGQGGQELFF.